The sequence of this T cell receptor (beta chain) was determined in a study of vaccination effects on CD4 cells after COVID-19. Sequencing in the ViraFEST assay came after antigen-specific CD4+ T cells had been expanded with viral peptide pools, which were used to stimulate PBMC. Cultured cells yielded isolated CD4+ T cells after approximately nine days. Of the BNT162b2 and mRNA-1273 vaccines, participants received two doses of one or the other. None of the vaccinated had previously contracted SARS-CoV-2, and their nucleocapsid antibodies tested negative. PBMC cultures contained about 1.9 million cells per well, about 10 IU/ml IL-2 and around 9.9 ug/ml peptides. The V and J ends lost 3 bases and 6 bases, in that order; junction bases with no gene match: 7. CDR1 and CDR2 from the germline V gene are SGHKS and YYEKEE (reference sequence). This CDR3 is built from 15 residues. Points on this clone: The antigen is unknown.

TCRdb's copy holds only in-frame clones and misses some; the assay was immunoSEQ multiplex PCR. This sample has approximately 16,000 clones, with 70% to 80% found just once. Points from the study as a whole: After vaccination, at late timepoints, clones induced by infection and by vaccine contracted markedly.

This chain uses TRBV5-5 with TRBJ1-5, with 9 bases fitting TRBD1. The sequence was obtained from a human donor who received a COVID-19 vaccine. This sample comprised CD4+ T cells from PBMCs cultured with HCoV-NL63 spike peptides, obtained after COVID-19 vaccination. The CDR3 spells CASSSTGGGSQPQHF. CDR3 DNA: TGTGCCAGCAGCTCGACAGGGGGTGGGAGTCAGCCCCAGCATTTT.